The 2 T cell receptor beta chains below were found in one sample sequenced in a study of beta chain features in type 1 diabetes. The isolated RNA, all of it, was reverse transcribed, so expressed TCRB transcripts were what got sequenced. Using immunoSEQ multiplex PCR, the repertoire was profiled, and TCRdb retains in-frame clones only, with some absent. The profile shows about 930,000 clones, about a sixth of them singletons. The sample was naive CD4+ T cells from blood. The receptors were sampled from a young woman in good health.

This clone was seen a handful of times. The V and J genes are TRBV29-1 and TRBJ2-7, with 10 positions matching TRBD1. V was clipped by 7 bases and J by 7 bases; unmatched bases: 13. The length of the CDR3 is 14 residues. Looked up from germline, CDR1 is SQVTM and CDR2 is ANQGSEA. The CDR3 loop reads CSAADRGRLGEQYF. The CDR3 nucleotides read TGCAGCGCAGCCGACAGGGGGCGGTTGGGGGAGCAGTACTTC.

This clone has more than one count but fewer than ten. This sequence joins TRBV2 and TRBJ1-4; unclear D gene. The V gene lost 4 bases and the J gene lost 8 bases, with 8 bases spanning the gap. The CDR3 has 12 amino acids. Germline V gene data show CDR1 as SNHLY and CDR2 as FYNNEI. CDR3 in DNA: TGTGCCAGCAGTGGGGTGGGAGAAAAACTGTTTTTT. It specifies CASSGVGEKLFF.